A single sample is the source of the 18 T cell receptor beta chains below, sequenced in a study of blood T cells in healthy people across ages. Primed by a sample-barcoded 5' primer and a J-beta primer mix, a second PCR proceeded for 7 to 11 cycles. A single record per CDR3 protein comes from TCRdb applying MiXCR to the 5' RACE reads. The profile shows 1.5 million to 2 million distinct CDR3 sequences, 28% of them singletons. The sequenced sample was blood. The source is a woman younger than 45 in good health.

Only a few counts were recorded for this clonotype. CDR3 residues: CASSYPGLAGFGQETQYF. The CDR3 coding sequence is TGTGCCAGCAGTTACCCGGGACTAGCGGGGTTCGGGCAAGAGACCCAGTACTTC. The chain employs TRBV28 and TRBJ2-5, with TRBD2 identical over 13 bases. With 4 bases clipped from V and 2 bases from J, the junction kept 10 bases outside the gene matches. Germline-derived CDR1 and CDR2 are MDHEN and SYDVKM. This CDR3 has 18 amino acids.

CDR3 residues: CSAGASRAYEQYF. As DNA, the CDR3 is TGCAGCGCAGGGGCTAGCCGCGCCTACGAGCAGTACTTC. The chain couples TRBV29-1 to TRBJ2-7; maybe TRBD1 (6 bases). CDR1 and CDR2 from the germline V gene are SQVTM and ANQGSEA. The CDR3 covers 13 residues. The V and J ends lost 7 bases and 2 bases respectively, with 15 bases between them.

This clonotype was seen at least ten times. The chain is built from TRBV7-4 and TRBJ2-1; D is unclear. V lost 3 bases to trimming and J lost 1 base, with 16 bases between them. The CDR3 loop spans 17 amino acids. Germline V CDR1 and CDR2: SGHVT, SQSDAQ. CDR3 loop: CASSFRTSRDSYNEQFF. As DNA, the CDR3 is TGTGCCAGCAGCTTTCGCACCTCTAGGGATTCCTACAATGAGCAGTTCTTC.

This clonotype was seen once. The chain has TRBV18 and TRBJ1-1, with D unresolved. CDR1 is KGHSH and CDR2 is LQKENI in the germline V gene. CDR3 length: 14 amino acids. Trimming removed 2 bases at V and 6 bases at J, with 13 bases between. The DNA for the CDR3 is TGTGCCAGCTCACCATTTTCCGGCCAGCCTGAAGCTTTCTTT. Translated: CASSPFSGQPEAFF. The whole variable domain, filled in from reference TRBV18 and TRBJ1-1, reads NAGVMQNPRHLVRRRGQEARLRCSPMKGHSHVYWYRQLPEEGLKFMVYLQKENIIDESGMPKERFSAEFPKEGPSILRIQQVVRGDSAAYFCASSPFSGQPEAFFGQGTRLTVV.

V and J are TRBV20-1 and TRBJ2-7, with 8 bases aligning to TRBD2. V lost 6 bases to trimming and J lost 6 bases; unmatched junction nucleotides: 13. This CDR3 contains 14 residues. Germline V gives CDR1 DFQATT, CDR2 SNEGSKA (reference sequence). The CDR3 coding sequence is TGCAGTGCCAGCTCGACCCGGGAGGGCCGCGAGCAGTACTTC. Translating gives CSASSTREGREQYF.

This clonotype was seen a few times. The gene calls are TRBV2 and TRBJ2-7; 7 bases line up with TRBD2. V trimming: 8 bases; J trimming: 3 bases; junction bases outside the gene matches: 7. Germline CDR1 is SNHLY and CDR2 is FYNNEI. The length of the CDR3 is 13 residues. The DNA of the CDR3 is TGTGCCAGCGAAACTCGGGGGGTCTACGAGCAGTACTTC. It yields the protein CASETRGVYEQYF.

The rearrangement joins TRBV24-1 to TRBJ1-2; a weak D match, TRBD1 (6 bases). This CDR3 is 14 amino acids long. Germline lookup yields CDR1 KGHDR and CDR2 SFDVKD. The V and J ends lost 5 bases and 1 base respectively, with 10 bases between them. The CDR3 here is CATSGQGNNYGYTF. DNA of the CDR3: TGTGCCACCAGTGGCCAGGGGAATAACTATGGCTACACCTTC.

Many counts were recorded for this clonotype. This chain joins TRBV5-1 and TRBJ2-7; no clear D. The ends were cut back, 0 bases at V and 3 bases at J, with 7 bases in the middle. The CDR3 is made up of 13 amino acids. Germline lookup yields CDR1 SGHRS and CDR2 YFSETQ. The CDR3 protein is CASSLDYGYEQYF. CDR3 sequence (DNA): TGCGCCAGCAGCTTGGATTACGGCTACGAGCAGTACTTC.

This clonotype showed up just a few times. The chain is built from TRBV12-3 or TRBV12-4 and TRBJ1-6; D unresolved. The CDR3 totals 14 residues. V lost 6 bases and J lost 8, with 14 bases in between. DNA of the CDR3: TGTGCCAGCAGGCTTGGGGTTGGGTATTCACCCCTCCACTTT. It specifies CASRLGVGYSPLHF.

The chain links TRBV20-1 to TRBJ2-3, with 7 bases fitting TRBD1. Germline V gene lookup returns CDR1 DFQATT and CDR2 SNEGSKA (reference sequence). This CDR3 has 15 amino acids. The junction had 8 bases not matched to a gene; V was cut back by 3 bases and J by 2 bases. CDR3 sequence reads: CSASSLTGPTDTQYF. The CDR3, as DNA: TGCAGTGCTAGTTCACTGACAGGGCCCACAGATACGCAGTATTTT.

The CDR3 sequence is CASSLAETGVADTQYF. The CDR3 region has the DNA TGCGCCAGCAGCTTGGCCGAAACAGGGGTTGCAGATACGCAGTATTTT. This rearrangement joins TRBV5-1 to TRBJ2-3, with 7 nucleotides matching TRBD1. CDR3 length equals 16 residues. V was pared by 0 bases and J by 4 bases, with 8 bases of the junction left unmatched. CDR1 SGHRS and CDR2 YFSETQ come from the germline V gene.

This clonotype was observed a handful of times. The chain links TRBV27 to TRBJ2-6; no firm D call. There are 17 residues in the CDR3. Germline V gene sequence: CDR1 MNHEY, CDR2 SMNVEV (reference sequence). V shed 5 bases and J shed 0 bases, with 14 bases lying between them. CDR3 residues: CASSLTGPSSGANVLTF. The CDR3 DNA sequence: TGTGCCAGCAGTCTAACCGGACCGAGCTCTGGGGCCAACGTCCTGACTTTC.

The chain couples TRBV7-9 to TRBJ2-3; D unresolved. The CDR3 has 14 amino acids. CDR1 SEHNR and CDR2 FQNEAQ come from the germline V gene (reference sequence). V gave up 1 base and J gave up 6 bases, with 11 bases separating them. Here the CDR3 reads CASSLVPESDTQYF. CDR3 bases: TGTGCCAGCAGCTTAGTTCCGGAGAGCGATACGCAGTATTTT.

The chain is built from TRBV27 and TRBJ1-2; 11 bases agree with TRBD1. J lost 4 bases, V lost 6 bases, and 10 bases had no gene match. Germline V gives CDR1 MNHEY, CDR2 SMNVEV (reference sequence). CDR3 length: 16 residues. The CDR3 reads CASRRTGGRGSYGYTF. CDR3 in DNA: TGTGCCAGCAGGCGGACAGGGGGCCGGGGGTCCTATGGCTACACCTTC.

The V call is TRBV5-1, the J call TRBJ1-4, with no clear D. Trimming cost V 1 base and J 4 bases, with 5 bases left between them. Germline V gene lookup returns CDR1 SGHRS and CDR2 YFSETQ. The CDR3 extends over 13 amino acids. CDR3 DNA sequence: TGCGCCAGCAGCTTGCAGTATAATGAAAAACTGTTTTTT. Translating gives CASSLQYNEKLFF.

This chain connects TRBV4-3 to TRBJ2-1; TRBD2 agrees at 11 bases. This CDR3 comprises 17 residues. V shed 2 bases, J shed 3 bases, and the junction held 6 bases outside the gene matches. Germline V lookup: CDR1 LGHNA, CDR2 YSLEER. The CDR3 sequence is CASSQLDTSGSYNEQFF. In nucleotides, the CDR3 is TGCGCCAGCAGCCAACTTGATACTAGCGGGAGCTACAATGAGCAGTTCTTC.

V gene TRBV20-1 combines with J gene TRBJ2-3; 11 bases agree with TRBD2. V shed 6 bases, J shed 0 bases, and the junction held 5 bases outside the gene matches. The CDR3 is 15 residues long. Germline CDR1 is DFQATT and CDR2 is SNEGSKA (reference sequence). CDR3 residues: CSATLAGGSTDTQYF. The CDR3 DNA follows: TGCAGTGCCACCCTAGCGGGGGGAAGCACAGATACGCAGTATTTT.

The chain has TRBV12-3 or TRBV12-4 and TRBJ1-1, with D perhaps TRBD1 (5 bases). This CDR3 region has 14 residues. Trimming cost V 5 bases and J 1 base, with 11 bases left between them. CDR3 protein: CASSVRVGNTEAFF. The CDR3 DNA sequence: TGTGCCAGCAGTGTCAGGGTAGGGAACACTGAAGCTTTCTTT.